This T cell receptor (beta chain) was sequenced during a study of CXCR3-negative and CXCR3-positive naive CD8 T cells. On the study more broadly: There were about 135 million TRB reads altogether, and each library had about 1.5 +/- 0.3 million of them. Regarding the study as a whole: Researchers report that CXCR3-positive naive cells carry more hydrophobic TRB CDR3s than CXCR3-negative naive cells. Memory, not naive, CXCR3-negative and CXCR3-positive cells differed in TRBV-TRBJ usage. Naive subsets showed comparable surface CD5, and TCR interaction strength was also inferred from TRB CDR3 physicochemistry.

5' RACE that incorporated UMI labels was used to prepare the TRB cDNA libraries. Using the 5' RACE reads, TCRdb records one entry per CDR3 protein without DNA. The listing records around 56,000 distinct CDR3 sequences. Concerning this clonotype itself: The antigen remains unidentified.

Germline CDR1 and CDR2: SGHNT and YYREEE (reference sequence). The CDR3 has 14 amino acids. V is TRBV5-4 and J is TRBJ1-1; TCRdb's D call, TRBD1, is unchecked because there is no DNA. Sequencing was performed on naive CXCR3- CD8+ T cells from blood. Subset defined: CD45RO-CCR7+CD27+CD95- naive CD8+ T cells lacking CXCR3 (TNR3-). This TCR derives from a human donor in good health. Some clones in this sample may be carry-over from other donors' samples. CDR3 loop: CASSPESGRTEAFF.